This entry lists 32 T cell receptor beta chains sequenced from one sample in a study of blood T cell repertoires in COVID-19. Only in-frame clones appear in the TCRdb table, and some are missing; sequencing was by immunoSEQ multiplex PCR. The sample includes about 150,000 clones, over 70% of them seen just once. Sequencing input: PBMCs or T cells enriched from blood (not recorded which). These receptors were obtained from a man aged 65 to 85 who had been exposed to COVID-19.

The V gene is TRBV24-1, the J gene TRBJ2-1; a possible D gene is TRBD2 (5 bases). From germline, CDR1 is KGHDR and CDR2 SFDVKD. Deletions cut 9 bases from V and 8 bases from J, with 10 bases between. The CDR3 covers 11 residues. DNA of the CDR3: TGTGCCACCGAGGGCATCCATGAGCAGTTCTTC. Translated, it gives CATEGIHEQFF.

The chain joins TRBV11-2 to TRBJ2-1; D may be TRBD2 (5 bases). Germline V gives CDR1 SGHAT, CDR2 FQNNGV. Trimming stripped 1 base from V and 8 bases from J, with 12 bases between. CDR3 length equals 14 residues. The CDR3, as DNA: TGTGCCAGCAGCTTAGTCTCGGGAAGCGATGAGCAGTTCTTC. Translation: CASSLVSGSDEQFF. Combining the CDR3 with reference TRBV11-2 and TRBJ2-1 gives the whole variable domain EAGVAQSPRYKIIEKRQSVAFWCNPISGHATLYWYQQILGQGPKLLIQFQNNGVVDDSQLPKDRFSAERLKGVDSTLKIQPAKLEDSAVYLCASSLVSGSDEQFFGPGTRLTVL.

There are a few counts of this clone. This chain's CDR3 is CASSPPLLATDTQYF. CDR3 DNA sequence: TGTGCCAGCTCACCACCGCTGCTGGCCACAGATACGCAGTATTTT. V and J are TRBV18 and TRBJ2-3; D unresolved. The V and J ends lost 0 bases and 2 bases respectively, with 9 bases between them. Germline loops: CDR1 KGHSH, CDR2 LQKENI. This CDR3 comprises 15 residues.

V is TRBV27 and J is TRBJ1-2; 11 bases are a match to TRBD1. The ends lost 10 bases at V and 7 bases at J; junction bases unmatched: 11. Germline V CDR1 and CDR2: MNHEY, SMNVEV (reference sequence). The CDR3 is 14 amino acids. CDR3 nucleotide sequence: TGTGCCACCGGAGGGACAGGGGGGGAAAGTGGCTACACCTTC. Translating it yields CATGGTGGESGYTF.

The chain uses TRBV7-2 and TRBJ1-1; D not certain. This CDR3 contains 13 residues. Germline CDR1 reads SGHTA; CDR2 reads FQGNSA. V was clipped by 6 bases and J by 0 bases, with 8 bases between them. CDR3 in DNA: TGTGCCAGCAGATCCCAGTTGAACACTGAAGCTTTCTTT. Its protein product is CASRSQLNTEAFF.

V and J are TRBV30 and TRBJ1-2; weak D call: TRBD1 (6 bases). The germline V and J ends were trimmed by 0 bases and 6 bases, with 11 bases remaining between them. The CDR3 consists of 13 residues. Germline assignment: CDR1 GTSNPN and CDR2 SVGIG (reference sequence). In DNA, the CDR3 is TGTGCCTGGAGTGTCAGGGGTGCCAATGGCTACACCTTC. Protein: CAWSVRGANGYTF. Full variable domain (missing parts from reference TRBV30 and TRBJ1-2): SQTIHQWPATLVQPVGSPLSLECTVEGTSNPNLYWYRQAAGRGLQLLFYSVGIGQISSEVPQNLSASRPQDRQFILSSKKLLLSDSGFYLCAWSVRGANGYTFGSGTRLTVV.

This clone is a singleton in its sample. The chain joins TRBV18 to TRBJ2-7, with 12 nucleotides matching TRBD2. Germline lookup yields CDR1 KGHSH and CDR2 LQKENI. V shed 5 bases and J 0 bases; nucleotides not matched to a gene: 5. This CDR3 comprises 16 residues. The CDR3 is CASSLETSGGSYEQYF. The CDR3 bases are TGTGCCAGCTCATTAGAGACTAGCGGGGGCTCCTACGAGCAGTACTTC.

The V and J genes are TRBV3-1 (or the pseudogene TRBV3-2) and TRBJ2-1; D may be TRBD2 (5 bases). The V end was cut by 6 bases, the J end by 5 bases, with 8 bases between. CDR3 length: 12 amino acids. CDR1 LGHDT and CDR2 YNNKEL come from the germline V gene (reference sequence). The CDR3 loop reads CASRGADNEQFF. Written as DNA, the CDR3 is TGTGCCAGCAGGGGAGCGGACAATGAGCAGTTCTTC.

About this clone itself: The identical CDR3 is also encoded by other nucleotide sequences in the sample. The CDR3 loop reads CASSDRGGADTQYF. CDR3 DNA sequence: TGCGCCAGCAGCGACCGAGGGGGAGCAGATACGCAGTATTTT. The gene calls are TRBV4-1 and TRBJ2-3; possibly TRBD1 for D (6 bases). V shed 5 bases and J shed 4 bases, with 13 bases lying between them. The CDR3 length is 14 residues. CDR1 and CDR2 (germline): MGHRA, YSYEKL.

The chain joins TRBV24-1 to TRBJ2-1, with D unresolved. Trimming stripped 1 base from V and 7 bases from J, with 7 bases between. Germline values: CDR1 KGHDR, CDR2 SFDVKD. The CDR3 totals 13 residues. The CDR3 coding sequence is TGTGCCACCAGTGATTTTGACACAAATGAGCAGTTCTTC. This translates into CATSDFDTNEQFF.

V usage is TRBV6-5 and J usage is TRBJ2-7; TRBD1 agrees at 10 bases. The V segment lost 11 bases and the J segment 3 bases; nucleotides outside the gene matches: 13. The CDR3 covers 15 residues. CDR1 and CDR2 from the germline V gene are MNHEY and SVGAGI. The CDR3 coding sequence is TGTGCCGCCCGGGGAGTCGGGACAGGGGTCTACGAGCAGTACTTC. It is translated as CAARGVGTGVYEQYF.

The V call is TRBV9, the J call TRBJ1-2; 10 bases match TRBD1. Germline-derived CDR1 and CDR2 are SGDLS and YYNGEE. After removal of 2 bases from V and 9 bases from J, the junction contained 7 bases not matched to a gene. This CDR3 spans 14 amino acids. CDR3 in DNA: TGTGCCAGCAGCGTGGGACAGGGGTCTCATAGCTACACCTTC. Translating it yields CASSVGQGSHSYTF.

The V gene is TRBV7-2, the J gene TRBJ2-4; D not certain. Germline loops: CDR1 SGHTA, CDR2 FQGNSA. Trimming stripped 1 base from V and 7 bases from J, with 14 bases between. CDR3 length: 15 residues. DNA of the CDR3: TGTGCCAGCAGCTTAGTTAGAGGTAGCCAGAACATTCAGTACTTC. It yields the protein CASSLVRGSQNIQYF.

The table lists this clone with a count of one. The V gene is TRBV2, the J gene TRBJ1-5, with D perhaps TRBD1 (5 bases). Deletions cut 8 bases from V and 4 bases from J, with 12 bases between. Germline lookup yields CDR1 SNHLY and CDR2 FYNNEI. This CDR3 contains 13 residues. CDR3 sequence: CASSTALNQPQHF. For the CDR3, the DNA is TGTGCCAGCTCGACAGCACTGAATCAGCCCCAGCATTTT.

The chain employs TRBV7-6 and TRBJ1-2; 8 nucleotides agree with TRBD1. CDR1 SGHVS and CDR2 FNYEAQ come from the germline V gene. V shed 1 base and J 0 bases; nucleotides not matched to a gene: 7. The CDR3 runs to 17 residues. The CDR3 DNA is TGTGCCAGCAGCTTAGGGCCGGGACAGGCAGCTAACTATGGCTACACCTTC. Protein product: CASSLGPGQAANYGYTF.

The V gene is TRBV10-2, the J gene TRBJ2-2; D not certain. V lost 3 bases, J lost 1 base, and 6 bases lay in between. Germline-derived CDR1 and CDR2 are WSHSY and SAAADI. CDR3 size: 14 residues. The CDR3 reads CASSDSRNTGELFF. CDR3 coding DNA: TGCGCCAGCAGTGATTCGAGGAACACCGGGGAGCTGTTTTTT.

The V gene is TRBV5-1, the J gene TRBJ2-7; D perhaps matches TRBD1 (6 bases). This CDR3 contains 14 residues. Germline-derived CDR1 and CDR2 are SGHRS and YFSETQ. Deletions cut 3 bases from V and 3 bases from J, with 13 bases between. The CDR3 is CASSSQGRGYEQYF. In nucleotides, the CDR3 is TGCGCCAGCAGCTCACAGGGCAGAGGCTACGAGCAGTACTTC.

J is TRBJ2-1 and V is TRBV4-3, with unresolved D. Germline loops: CDR1 LGHNA, CDR2 YSLEER. The length of the CDR3 is 14 residues. The ends were cut back, 2 bases at V and 10 bases at J, with 15 bases in the middle. CDR3 coding DNA: TGCGCCAGCAGCCAAAACCCGTTAGCTGGGGAGCAGTTCTTC. Its translation is CASSQNPLAGEQFF.

J is TRBJ2-3 and V is TRBV7-8; TRBD2 might be the D (5 bases). Germline CDR1 is SGHVS and CDR2 is FQNEAQ. The CDR3 has 15 residues. V lost 5 bases and J lost 0, with 12 bases in between. CDR3 protein: CASSLGLPSTDTQYF. DNA for the CDR3: TGTGCCAGCAGCCTCGGACTCCCTAGCACAGATACGCAGTATTTT.

The chain uses TRBV7-2 and TRBJ2-2, with D uncertain. This CDR3 spans 14 amino acids. Per the germline V gene, CDR1 is SGHTA and CDR2 is FQGNSA. V lost 2 bases and J 5 bases, leaving 9 bases between the germline ends. This CDR3 reads CASSLIPRTGELFF. The CDR3 bases are TGTGCCAGCAGCTTAATTCCTAGGACCGGGGAGCTGTTTTTT.

V usage is TRBV7-2 and J usage is TRBJ2-5; D ambiguous. Germline V CDR1 and CDR2: SGHTA, FQGNSA. V gave up 1 base and J gave up 2 bases, with 11 bases separating them. CDR3 length: 15 amino acids. This chain's CDR3 is CASSLVRTDQETQYF. In DNA, the CDR3 is TGTGCCAGCAGCTTAGTGAGAACAGATCAAGAGACCCAGTACTTC.

V gene TRBV24-1 combines with J gene TRBJ2-2; TRBD2 matches at 9 bases. Germline CDR1 KGHDR, CDR2 SFDVKD. With V trimmed by 9 bases and J by 6 bases, 10 bases remained unmatched. The CDR3 loop spans 15 amino acids. In DNA form, the CDR3 reads TGTGCCACCGGCCCCGGGACTAGCAAACCCGGGGAGCTGTTTTTT. Translating it yields CATGPGTSKPGELFF.

The genes are TRBV5-1 and TRBJ2-7; 7 bases are shared with TRBD2. Germline CDR1 and CDR2: SGHRS and YFSETQ. The ends lost 4 bases at V and 7 bases at J; junction bases unmatched: 11. The CDR3 covers 14 residues. The CDR3 is CASSVSQTAGEQYF. CDR3 bases: TGCGCCAGCAGCGTGTCCCAGACAGCGGGGGAGCAGTACTTC.

As concerns this clone: The identical CDR3 is also encoded by other nucleotide sequences in the sample. This sequence joins TRBV27 and TRBJ1-5; D perhaps matches TRBD1 (5 bases). The CDR3 runs to 13 residues. CDR1 and CDR2 from the germline V gene are MNHEY and SMNVEV (reference sequence). Trimming took off 3 bases at V and 4 bases at J, with 7 bases between the two ends. DNA of the CDR3: TGTGCCAGCAGTTTCCGGGGGAATCAGCCCCAGCATTTT. Translating it yields CASSFRGNQPQHF.

The gene calls are TRBV19 and TRBJ1-1; possible D gene TRBD1, 5 bases. CDR3 length equals 14 residues. Germline lookup yields CDR1 LNHDA and CDR2 SQIVND (reference sequence). Trimming removed 5 bases from V and 0 bases from J, with 10 bases in between. CDR3 loop: CASSFRALNTEAFF. Written as DNA, the CDR3 is TGTGCCAGTAGTTTCAGGGCTTTGAACACTGAAGCTTTCTTT.

CDR3 nucleotide sequence: TGCGCCAGCAGCGGGGGGAGGGGCTACGAGCAGTACTTC. Translating it yields CASSGGRGYEQYF. V usage is TRBV5-1 and J usage is TRBJ2-7; TRBD2 agrees at 7 bases. The CDR3 spans 13 residues. The germline gives CDR1 SGHRS, CDR2 YFSETQ. V lost 4 bases and J lost 3; bases outside the gene matches: 4.

The chain carries TRBV29-1 and TRBJ2-7; D perhaps matches TRBD2 (5 bases). Germline lookup yields CDR1 SQVTM and CDR2 ANQGSEA. V lost 7 bases and J lost 7, with 23 bases in between. The CDR3 has 14 amino acids. The CDR3 protein is CSATGRMATGEQYF. The CDR3 DNA reads TGCAGCGCCACCGGACGGATGGCCACGGGGGAGCAGTACTTC.

The chain links TRBV30 to TRBJ2-1; TRBD2 matches at 12 bases. From germline, CDR1 is GTSNPN and CDR2 SVGIG (reference sequence). The CDR3 is 16 residues long. V lost 7 bases and J lost 4; bases outside the gene matches: 11. The CDR3 DNA is TGTGCCTACAATAAAGGACTAGCGGGGCTTTACAATGAGCAGTTCTTC. Its protein is CAYNKGLAGLYNEQFF.

V and J are TRBV10-1 and TRBJ1-1; 8 positions agree with TRBD1. Losses at the gene ends were 5 bases for V and 0 bases for J; bases not matched to a gene: 8. This CDR3 contains 16 residues. Germline-derived CDR1 and CDR2 are WNHNN and SYGVQD (reference sequence). The CDR3 sequence: CASSSRTGSVNTEAFF. CDR3 sequence (DNA): TGCGCCAGCAGTTCAAGGACAGGGTCGGTGAACACTGAAGCTTTCTTT.

The rearrangement joins TRBV19 to TRBJ1-1; D perhaps matches TRBD1 (5 bases). CDR1 is LNHDA and CDR2 is SQIVND in the germline V gene (reference sequence). Trimming shortened V by 3 bases and J by 10 bases, and 21 bases separated the two germline ends. The CDR3 sequence is 15 residues long. CDR3 DNA sequence: TGTGCCAGTAGTATGGGCGGCGCCAGGGTGAGAGGAGCTTTCTTT. Residues: CASSMGGARVRGAFF.

The rearrangement joins TRBV5-8 to TRBJ1-2; no reliable D call. Germline V gives CDR1 SGHTS, CDR2 YDEGEE. The CDR3 sequence is 12 residues long. V lost 0 bases, J lost 13 bases, and 13 bases lay in between. In DNA, the CDR3 is TGTGCCAGCAGCTTGGTTTCATCCCATAGCACCTTC. Protein sequence: CASSLVSSHSTF. Drawing the rest from reference TRBV5-8 and TRBJ1-2, the complete variable domain is EAGVTQSPTHLIKTRGQQATLRCSPISGHTSVYWYQQALGLGLQFLLWYDEGEERNRGNFPPRFSGRQFPNYSSELNVNALELEDSALYLCASSLVSSHSTFGSGTRLTVV.

V usage is TRBV6-1 and J usage is TRBJ2-7; 7 bases agree with TRBD2. Germline V gene sequence: CDR1 MNHNS, CDR2 SASEGT. Losses at the gene ends were 2 bases for V and 1 base for J; bases not matched to a gene: 5. The CDR3 loop spans 15 amino acids. Here the CDR3 reads CASSEFRGGSYEQYF. The CDR3 DNA is TGTGCCAGCAGTGAATTTAGGGGAGGGTCCTACGAGCAGTACTTC.